The next 6 T cell receptor beta chains were all read from a single sample in a study of Graves' ophthalmopathy and Graves' hyperthyroidism. RNA served as the template for amplifying TCR beta CDR3 regions. After a first-round RT-PCR with HTBI primers, a second-round multiplex PCR was run. One entry per CDR3 protein results from TCRdb running MiXCR on the multiplex PCR reads. This sample yields 300,000 to 350,000 distinct CDR3 sequences, of which roughly 15% are seen a single time; 10% to 15% belongs to the top ten. The specimen sequenced was peripheral blood. These TCRs come from an adult man with Graves' ophthalmopathy.

The CDR3 DNA reads TGTGCCACCAGTGACCCTGCGACAGGGTGGAAAGAGACCCAGTACTTC. The encoded protein is CATSDPATGWKETQYF. The chain is built from TRBV24-1 and TRBJ2-5; 7 bases line up with TRBD1. The V segment lost 4 bases and the J segment 3 bases; nucleotides outside the gene matches: 10. CDR1 is KGHDR and CDR2 is SFDVKD in the germline V gene. The CDR3 has 16 amino acids.

This clonotype was observed at least ten times. The rearrangement uses TRBV9 and TRBJ2-5; 10 bases are shared with TRBD2. The CDR3 has 14 amino acids. Trimming cost V 4 bases and J 2 bases; bases outside gene matches: 2. The germline V gene encodes CDR1 SGDLS and CDR2 YYNGEE. DNA for the CDR3: TGTGCCAGCAGCAAACTAGCGGGGCAAGAGACCCAGTACTTC. This codes for CASSKLAGQETQYF.

The table lists this clonotype with many counts. The genes are TRBV7-8 and TRBJ1-1; 7 nucleotides match TRBD1. Germline assignment: CDR1 SGHVS and CDR2 FQNEAQ. V shed 5 bases, J shed 6 bases, and the junction held 9 bases outside the gene matches. The CDR3 is made up of 14 amino acids. CDR3 DNA: TGTGCCAGCAGCCGCGACAGGGTGTCCCCTGAAGCTTTCTTT. Translating gives CASSRDRVSPEAFF.

This clonotype was counted a few times. At one end the junction does not follow the germline gene, possibly because of a read error. CDR3 DNA: TGTGCCGGCAGTGCCCGACAGGTGAACACTGAAGCTTTCTTT. Translated: CAGSARQVNTEAFF. The V gene is TRBV25-1, the J gene TRBJ1-1, with D possibly TRBD1 on 6 matching bases. Germline loops: CDR1 MGHDK, CDR2 SYGVNS. This CDR3 is 14 amino acids long.

DNA for the CDR3: TGCAGTGCTAGGAACGTTCTGGGAAGCTATGGCTACACCTTC. Amino acids: CSARNVLGSYGYTF. The chain is built from TRBV20-1 and TRBJ1-2; the D is unclear. The V gene's germline CDR1 is DFQATT and CDR2 SNEGSKA (reference sequence). V was pared by 3 bases and J by 4 bases, with 15 bases between. The CDR3 spans 14 residues.

The rearrangement uses TRBV11-2 and TRBJ1-6, with D possibly matching TRBD1 (5 bases). Germline assignment: CDR1 SGHAT and CDR2 FQNNGV. V was clipped by 4 bases and J by 2 bases, with 18 bases between them. The CDR3 has 18 residues. In nucleotides, the CDR3 is TGTGCCAGCAGCTCCATACGATCCAGGGATCCCTATAATTCACCCCTCCACTTT. Translating it yields CASSSIRSRDPYNSPLHF.